These 27 T cell receptor beta chains came from one sample sequenced in a study of T cell responses to AZD1222 COVID-19 vaccine. This table comes from immunoSEQ multiplex PCR, and its TCRdb copy is limited to in-frame clones, with some not included. The table includes approximately 150,000 clones, approximately 90% detected once. The sequences come from peripheral blood, collected on day 0 of AZD1222 vaccination. Receptor source: an adult in good health.

This chain joins TRBV18 and TRBJ2-1, with D possibly being TRBD2 (5 bases). The CDR3 is made up of 14 amino acids. With 6 bases removed from V and 2 bases from J, the gap between germline ends came to 11 bases. In germline, CDR1 is KGHSH, CDR2 LQKENI. This chain's CDR3 is CASSPGNAYNEQFF. CDR3 in DNA: TGTGCCAGCTCCCCGGGAAACGCCTACAATGAGCAGTTCTTC.

The rearrangement uses TRBV3-1 (or the pseudogene TRBV3-2) and TRBJ2-4, with unresolved D. The germline gives CDR1 LGHDT, CDR2 YNNKEL (reference sequence). V lost 0 bases to trimming and J lost 6 bases, with 15 bases between them. The CDR3 covers 16 residues. The CDR3: CASSQDHISAGNIQYF. The DNA of the CDR3 is TGTGCCAGCAGCCAAGATCACATCTCCGCCGGAAACATTCAGTACTTC.

Details on this clone: Other DNA variants within this sample encode the same CDR3. The chain couples TRBV12-3 or TRBV12-4 to TRBJ2-7, with D hard to call. The CDR3 length is 13 residues. The V end was cut by 0 bases, the J end by 0 bases, with 3 bases between. The CDR3, as DNA: TGTGCCAGCAGTTTAGCTAGCTCCTACGAGCAGTACTTC. Amino acid sequence: CASSLASSYEQYF.

This chain joins TRBV15 and TRBJ1-1; D call uncertain. The CDR3 extends over 14 amino acids. Trimming took off 0 bases at V and 5 bases at J, with 10 bases between the two ends. Germline CDR1 reads LNHNV; CDR2 reads YYDKDF (reference sequence). For the CDR3, the DNA is TGTGCCACCAGCAGAGACCGGACGAGTACTGAAGCTTTCTTT. This codes for CATSRDRTSTEAFF.

This clone was counted between two and nine times. The chain couples TRBV5-1 to TRBJ2-7; TRBD1 might be the D (6 bases). CDR3 length equals 18 residues. The V gene's germline CDR1 is SGHRS and CDR2 YFSETQ. Trimming left V 0 bases short and J 0 bases short, with 19 bases between. CDR3 amino acids: CASSLEVAGQRSSYEQYF. The DNA of the CDR3 is TGCGCCAGCAGCTTGGAGGTCGCCGGACAGAGGAGCTCCTACGAGCAGTACTTC.

This rearrangement joins TRBV6-1 to TRBJ2-7, with a weak D call TRBD1 (6 bases). V shed 5 bases and J shed 3 bases, with 17 bases lying between them. The V gene's germline CDR1 is MNHNS and CDR2 SASEGT. This CDR3 has 15 amino acids. The DNA of the CDR3 is TGTGCCAGCAGTCAAGTCGGGACAAACATCTACGAGCAGTACTTC. Its protein product is CASSQVGTNIYEQYF.

This chain uses TRBV3-1 (or the pseudogene TRBV3-2) with TRBJ2-3, with TRBD2 identical over 9 bases. V shed 0 bases, J shed 4 bases, and the junction held 17 bases outside the gene matches. This CDR3 is built from 20 residues. Germline V gives CDR1 LGHDT, CDR2 YNNKEL (reference sequence). CDR3 amino acids: CASSQEIRSSGKWDPDTQYF. In DNA form, the CDR3 reads TGTGCCAGCAGCCAAGAAATAAGGTCTAGCGGGAAGTGGGACCCAGATACGCAGTATTTT.

J is TRBJ2-1 and V is TRBV9; 13 bases align to TRBD2. Germline lookup yields CDR1 SGDLS and CDR2 YYNGEE. This CDR3 has 16 amino acids. The V and J ends lost 0 bases and 6 bases, in that order; junction bases with no gene match: 3. CDR3 protein: CASSVVLAGGPNEQFF. The CDR3 region has the DNA TGTGCCAGCAGCGTAGTACTAGCGGGAGGGCCCAATGAGCAGTTCTTC.

The rearrangement links TRBV27 to TRBJ1-3; D possibly corresponds to TRBD1 (5 bases). Germline values: CDR1 MNHEY, CDR2 SMNVEV (reference sequence). The CDR3 extends over 17 amino acids. The germline V and J ends were trimmed by 5 bases and 0 bases, with 17 bases remaining between them. CDR3 in amino acids: CASSTLGGGLSGNTIYF. Written as DNA, the CDR3 is TGTGCCAGCAGTACCCTGGGGGGGGGACTCTCTGGAAACACCATATATTTT.

V is TRBV5-1 and J is TRBJ2-1; 14 positions match TRBD2. Germline V gives CDR1 SGHRS, CDR2 YFSETQ. V lost 5 bases to trimming and J lost 7 bases; unmatched junction nucleotides: 11. The CDR3 is 17 amino acids. The DNA for the CDR3 is TGCGCCAGCAGTTCTAACCCGGGACTAGCGGGGGCTAATGAGCAGTTCTTC. This codes for CASSSNPGLAGANEQFF.

V gene TRBV6-5 combines with J gene TRBJ2-7, with D perhaps matching TRBD1 (6 bases). The germline V and J ends were trimmed by 0 bases and 5 bases, with 11 bases remaining between them. Germline-derived CDR1 and CDR2 are MNHEY and SVGAGI. The CDR3 sequence is 14 residues long. CDR3: CASSYSEGEDEQYF. The CDR3 DNA follows: TGTGCCAGCAGTTACTCCGAGGGGGAAGACGAGCAGTACTTC.

This clone has a single count. The J gene is TRBJ2-7, the V gene TRBV5-1, with TRBD1 identical over 9 bases. Trimming took 4 bases from V and 5 from J; bases not matched to a gene: 7. Germline values: CDR1 SGHRS, CDR2 YFSETQ. This CDR3 is built from 14 residues. The CDR3 nucleotides read TGCGCCAGCAGCCCCGGGACAGGGTTCGACGAGCAGTACTTC. It codes for CASSPGTGFDEQYF. The variable domain in full, completed from reference TRBV5-1 and TRBJ2-7, reads KAGVTQTPRYLIKTRGQQVTLSCSPISGHRSVSWYQQTPGQGLQFLFEYFSETQRNKGNFPGRFSGRQFSNSRSEMNVSTLELGDSALYLCASSPGTGFDEQYFGPGTRLTVT.

This clone was seen only once. This sequence joins TRBV3-1 (or the pseudogene TRBV3-2) and TRBJ2-1; 10 nucleotides agree with TRBD1. This CDR3 contains 15 residues. Germline values: CDR1 LGHDT, CDR2 YNNKEL (reference sequence). Trimming cost V 7 bases and J 4 bases; bases outside gene matches: 7. The CDR3 region is CASTGTGEGYNEQFF. For the CDR3, the DNA is TGTGCCAGCACCGGGACAGGGGAGGGGTACAATGAGCAGTTCTTC.

The V gene is TRBV29-1, the J gene TRBJ2-7, with D perhaps matching TRBD2 (7 bases). Germline V lookup: CDR1 SQVTM, CDR2 ANQGSEA. Deletions cut 5 bases from V and 6 bases from J, with 17 bases between. The CDR3 extends over 13 amino acids. The CDR3 loop is CSVSFSGGGEQYF. The CDR3 DNA reads TGCAGCGTTTCGTTTTCGGGGGGCGGCGAGCAGTACTTC.

The gene calls are TRBV3-1 (or the pseudogene TRBV3-2) and TRBJ1-6; D remains unclear. Germline-derived CDR1 and CDR2 are LGHDT and YNNKEL (reference sequence). Trimming left V 8 bases short and J 5 bases short, with 10 bases between. The CDR3 is 13 residues long. CDR3 residues: CASHGVHNSPLHF. The CDR3, as DNA: TGTGCCAGCCACGGGGTTCATAATTCACCCCTCCACTTT.

The chain links TRBV15 to TRBJ2-1; 9 nucleotides align to TRBD2. The CDR3 extends over 16 amino acids. V shed 6 bases and J 4 bases; nucleotides not matched to a gene: 10. Germline CDR1 reads LNHNV; CDR2 reads YYDKDF (reference sequence). CDR3 bases: TGTGCCACCAGATCAGGGCGGGAGGGCCGATACAATGAGCAGTTCTTC. This sequence encodes CATRSGREGRYNEQFF.

The chain joins TRBV5-4 to TRBJ2-1; 10 bases fit TRBD1. Germline V lookup: CDR1 SGHNT, CDR2 YYREEE (reference sequence). This CDR3 spans 14 amino acids. The trim removed 4 bases at V and 5 bases at J, leaving 3 bases unmatched. The DNA of the CDR3 is TGTGCCAGCAGCCGGGACAGGGGAAACAATGAGCAGTTCTTC. This sequence encodes CASSRDRGNNEQFF. The whole variable domain, filled in from reference TRBV5-4 and TRBJ2-1, reads ETGVTQSPTHLIKTRGQQVTLRCSSQSGHNTVSWYQQALGQGPQFIFQYYREEENGRGNFPPRFSGLQFPNYSSELNVNALELDDSALYLCASSRDRGNNEQFFGPGTRLTVL.

This chain connects TRBV3-1 (or the pseudogene TRBV3-2) to TRBJ2-1; 10 nucleotides match TRBD2. The V segment lost 8 bases and the J segment 6 bases; nucleotides outside the gene matches: 13. CDR3 length: 16 residues. Germline loops: CDR1 LGHDT, CDR2 YNNKEL (reference sequence). CDR3 nucleotide sequence: TGTGCCAGCTCCCCCCTGACTAGCGGGCTCCCCAATGAGCAGTTCTTC. This codes for CASSPLTSGLPNEQFF.

This clone was detected once. The rearrangement uses TRBV10-3 and TRBJ1-1, with a tentative D call TRBD1 (6 bases). The germline CDR1 and CDR2 sequences are ENHRY and SYGVKD. V lost 4 bases, J lost 3 bases, and 12 bases lay in between. CDR3 size: 14 residues. The CDR3 region is CAISVTAGDTEAFF. The CDR3 DNA reads TGTGCCATCAGTGTCACTGCAGGGGACACTGAAGCTTTCTTT.

This chain uses TRBV7-9 with TRBJ1-2; D perhaps matches TRBD1 (6 bases). From germline, CDR1 is SEHNR and CDR2 FQNEAQ (reference sequence). The ends were cut back, 0 bases at V and 6 bases at J, with 8 bases in the middle. CDR3 size: 13 residues. The CDR3 region is CASSLANRDGYTF. DNA of the CDR3: TGTGCCAGCAGCTTAGCGAACAGGGATGGCTACACCTTC.

This clone was found once. This chain joins TRBV14 and TRBJ1-3; weak D call: TRBD1 (5 bases). This CDR3 contains 15 residues. The V gene's germline CDR1 is SGHDN and CDR2 FVKESK. Deletions cut 3 bases from V and 0 bases from J, with 9 bases between. The CDR3: CASSQTEFSGNTIYF. CDR3 nucleotides: TGTGCCAGCAGCCAGACAGAGTTCTCTGGAAACACCATATATTTT.

This clone has a single count. This chain joins TRBV19 and TRBJ1-1; the D gene is possibly TRBD1 (6 bases). With 5 bases removed from V and 1 base from J, the gap between germline ends came to 14 bases. CDR3 length equals 15 residues. Germline V lookup: CDR1 LNHDA, CDR2 SQIVND (reference sequence). CDR3 residues: CASSLYQTGNTEAFF. CDR3 sequence (DNA): TGTGCCAGTAGTCTATACCAGACAGGGAACACTGAAGCTTTCTTT.

This clone was counted a single time. J is TRBJ2-7 and V is TRBV28; TRBD1 is a possible D gene (6 bases). The CDR3 covers 13 residues. From germline, CDR1 is MDHEN and CDR2 SYDVKM. V was cut by 6 bases and J by 5 bases, with 14 bases left in between. This chain's CDR3 is CASSLKGGHEQYF. CDR3 in DNA: TGTGCCAGCAGCCTAAAAGGGGGACACGAGCAGTACTTC. Supplemented by reference TRBV28 and TRBJ2-7, the full variable domain reads DVKVTQSSRYLVKRTGEKVFLECVQDMDHENMFWYRQDPGLGLRLIYFSYDVKMKEKGDIPEGYSVSREKKERFSLILESASTNQTSMYLCASSLKGGHEQYFGPGTRLTVT.

The chain carries TRBV19 and TRBJ2-2; the D gene is possibly TRBD2 (6 bases). Trimming took 5 bases from V and 5 from J, leaving 15 bases between them. This CDR3 comprises 15 residues. Germline CDR1 is LNHDA and CDR2 is SQIVND (reference sequence). The CDR3 coding sequence is TGTGCCAGTAGTCCAGGAGGGTTCAGAACCGGGGAGCTGTTTTTT. Protein: CASSPGGFRTGELFF.

This chain joins TRBV6-5 and TRBJ1-4; D may be TRBD1 (6 bases). Germline lookup yields CDR1 MNHEY and CDR2 SVGAGI. Trimming removed 2 bases from V and 8 bases from J, with 12 bases in between. The CDR3 loop spans 14 amino acids. The CDR3 region has the DNA TGTGCCAGCAGTTACGGGGGCATTAGGGAAAAACTGTTTTTT. This codes for CASSYGGIREKLFF.

The rearrangement joins TRBV5-6 to TRBJ2-2, with a weak D call TRBD2 (5 bases). The germline gives CDR1 SGHDT, CDR2 YYEEEE. The CDR3 is 15 residues long. Trimming pared 1 base from V and 7 bases from J, leaving 14 bases between. CDR3 sequence (DNA): TGTGCCAGCAGCTTGCGTAGCGCCAATGTCGGGGAGCTGTTTTTT. Translation: CASSLRSANVGELFF.

The rearrangement uses TRBV29-1 and TRBJ2-7, with D uncertain. The V gene's germline CDR1 is SQVTM and CDR2 ANQGSEA. The V gene lost 4 bases and the J gene lost 5 bases, with 9 bases spanning the gap. CDR3 length: 11 residues. CDR3 nucleotide sequence: TGCAGCGTTGGGTGGGATCACGAGCAGTACTTC. Its protein product is CSVGWDHEQYF.